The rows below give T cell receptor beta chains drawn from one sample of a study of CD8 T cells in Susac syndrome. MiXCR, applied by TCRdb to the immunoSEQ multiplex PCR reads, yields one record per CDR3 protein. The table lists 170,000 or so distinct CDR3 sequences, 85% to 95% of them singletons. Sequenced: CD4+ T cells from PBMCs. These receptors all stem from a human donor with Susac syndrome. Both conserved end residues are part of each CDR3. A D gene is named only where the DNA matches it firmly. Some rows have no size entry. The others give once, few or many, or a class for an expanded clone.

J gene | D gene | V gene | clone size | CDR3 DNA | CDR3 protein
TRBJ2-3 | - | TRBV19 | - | TGTGCCAGTAGTTCTTGGGGGCCCGGAGATACGCAGTATTTT | CASSSWGPGDTQYF
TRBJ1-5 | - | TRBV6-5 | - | TGTGCCAGCAGTCAGAGGCAGGGTAAGCCCCAGCATTTT | CASSQRQGKPQHF
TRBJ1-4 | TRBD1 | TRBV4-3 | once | TGCGCCAGCAGCCAAGAGGGACAGGGAAGCGAAAAACTGTTTTTT | CASSQEGQGSEKLFF
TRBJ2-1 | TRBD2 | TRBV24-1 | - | TGTGCCACCAGTGAAAGTTTAGCGGGGAAGGATGAGCAGTTCTTC | CATSESLAGKDEQFF
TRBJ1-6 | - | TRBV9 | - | TGTGCCAGCAGCGTAGCTACGTGGGATTCACCCCTCCACTTT | CASSVATWDSPLHF
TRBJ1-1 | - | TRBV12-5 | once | TGTGCTAGTGGTTTGGACAGGGAAGCTTTCTTT | CASGLDREAFF
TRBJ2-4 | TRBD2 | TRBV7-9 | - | TGTGCCAGCAGCCCGCCGCTGGGGGAGGGCAAAAACATTCAGTACTTC | CASSPPLGEGKNIQYF
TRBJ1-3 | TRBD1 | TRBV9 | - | TGTGCCAGCAGCGAGCGGGACAGGGGGAATACGATGGACACCATATATTTT | CASSERDRGNTMDTIYF
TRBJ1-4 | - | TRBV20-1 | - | TGCAGTGCTAGAGATGGGGCAAATGAAAAACTGTTTTTT | CSARDGANEKLFF
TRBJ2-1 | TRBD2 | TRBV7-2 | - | TGTGCCAGCAGCTTTACTAGCGCTTCCTACAATGAGCAGTTCTTC | CASSFTSASYNEQFF
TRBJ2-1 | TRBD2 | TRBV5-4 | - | TGTGCCAGCACCCCAGGACTAGCGGGGGGGCGGGGTCGGAATGAGCAGTTCTTC | CASTPGLAGGRGRNEQFF
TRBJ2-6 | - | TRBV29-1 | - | TGCAGCGTACAGGTTAGCTCTGGGGCCAACGTCCTGACTTTC | CSVQVSSGANVLTF
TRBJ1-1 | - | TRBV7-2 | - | TGTGCCAGCAGCCCTCAACAGGGCATAGGGACTGAAGCTTTCTTT | CASSPQQGIGTEAFF
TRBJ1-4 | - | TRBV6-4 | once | TGTGCCAGTAGACGGCATAATGAAAAACTGTTTTTT | CASRRHNEKLFF
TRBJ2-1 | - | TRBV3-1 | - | TGTGCCAGCAGCCAAGGGATACAGGGAAGCGGGGAGCAGTTCTTC | CASSQGIQGSGEQFF
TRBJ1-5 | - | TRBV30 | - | TGTGCCTGGGCTAAGCGGCAAAACAATCAGCCCCAGCATTTT | CAWAKRQNNQPQHF
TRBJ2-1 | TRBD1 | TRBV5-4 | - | TGTGCCAGCAGCCTTGGGACAGCACAATACAATGAGCAGTTCTTC | CASSLGTAQYNEQFF
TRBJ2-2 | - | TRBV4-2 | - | TGTGCCAGCAGCCAAGACTTTCGAGGTACCGGGGAGCTGTTTTTT | CASSQDFRGTGELFF
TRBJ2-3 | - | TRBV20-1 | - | TGCAGTGCCAGGGACACCCGACGCACAGATACGCAGTATTTT | CSARDTRRTDTQYF
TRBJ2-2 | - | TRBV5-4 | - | TGTGCCAGCAGCTTGGAGGTCACCGGGGAGCTGTTTTTT | CASSLEVTGELFF